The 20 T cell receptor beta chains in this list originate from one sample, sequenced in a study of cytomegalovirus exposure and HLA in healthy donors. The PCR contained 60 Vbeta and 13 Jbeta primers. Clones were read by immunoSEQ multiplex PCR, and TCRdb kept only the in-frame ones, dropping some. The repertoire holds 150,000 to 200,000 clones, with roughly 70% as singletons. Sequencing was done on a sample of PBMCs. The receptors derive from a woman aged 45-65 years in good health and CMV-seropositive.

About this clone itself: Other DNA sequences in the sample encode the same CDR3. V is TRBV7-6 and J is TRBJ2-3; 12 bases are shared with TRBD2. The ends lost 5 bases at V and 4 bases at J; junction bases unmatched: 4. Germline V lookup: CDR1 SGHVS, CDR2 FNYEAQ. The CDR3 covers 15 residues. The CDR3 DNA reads TGTGCCAGCAGCCCGCGGACTAGCGGGGCAGATACGCAGTATTTT. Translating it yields CASSPRTSGADTQYF.

In DNA, the CDR3 is TGTGCCGCGGACGACAGGGGAAACTATGGCTACACCTTC. The encoded protein is CAADDRGNYGYTF. V is TRBV6-1 and J is TRBJ1-2; 8 nucleotides line up with TRBD1. V lost 11 bases, J lost 2 bases, and 7 bases stayed unmatched. The CDR3 sequence is 13 residues long. Germline values: CDR1 MNHNS, CDR2 SASEGT.

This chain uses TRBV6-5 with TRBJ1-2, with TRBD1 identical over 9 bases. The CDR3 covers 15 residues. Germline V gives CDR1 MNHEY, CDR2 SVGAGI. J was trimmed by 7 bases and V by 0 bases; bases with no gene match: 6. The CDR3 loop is CASSYSKGQGAGYTF. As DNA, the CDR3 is TGTGCCAGCAGTTACTCTAAGGGACAGGGTGCTGGCTACACCTTC.

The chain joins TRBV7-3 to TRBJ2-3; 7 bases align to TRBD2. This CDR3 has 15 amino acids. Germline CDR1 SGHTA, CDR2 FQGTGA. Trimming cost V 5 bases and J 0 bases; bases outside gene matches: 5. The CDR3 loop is CASSQLAGSTDTQYF. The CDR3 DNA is TGTGCCAGCAGCCAATTAGCGGGTAGCACAGATACGCAGTATTTT.

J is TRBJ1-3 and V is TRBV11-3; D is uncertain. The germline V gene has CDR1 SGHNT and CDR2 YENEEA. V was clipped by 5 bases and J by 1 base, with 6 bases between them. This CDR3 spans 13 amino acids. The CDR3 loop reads CASSPRSGNTIYF. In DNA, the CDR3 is TGTGCCAGCAGCCCCCGGTCTGGAAACACCATATATTTT. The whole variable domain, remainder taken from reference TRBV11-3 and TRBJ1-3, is EAGVVQSPRYKIIEKKQPVAFWCNPISGHNTLYWYLQNLGQGPELLIRYENEEAVDDSQLPKDRFSAERLKGVDSTLKIQPAELGDSAVYLCASSPRSGNTIYFGEGSWLTVV.

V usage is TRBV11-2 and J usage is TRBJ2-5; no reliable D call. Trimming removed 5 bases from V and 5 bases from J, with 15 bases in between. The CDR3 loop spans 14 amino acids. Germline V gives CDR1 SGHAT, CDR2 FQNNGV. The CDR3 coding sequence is TGTGCCAGCAGCCCATCGACCGCCAGGGAGACCCAGTACTTC. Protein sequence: CASSPSTARETQYF.

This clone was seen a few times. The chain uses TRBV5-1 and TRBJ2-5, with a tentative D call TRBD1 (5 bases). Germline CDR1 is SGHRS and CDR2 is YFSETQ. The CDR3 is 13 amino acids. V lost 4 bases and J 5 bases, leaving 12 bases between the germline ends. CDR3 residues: CASSVQGRETQYF. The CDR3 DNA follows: TGCGCCAGCAGCGTCCAGGGTCGCGAGACCCAGTACTTC.

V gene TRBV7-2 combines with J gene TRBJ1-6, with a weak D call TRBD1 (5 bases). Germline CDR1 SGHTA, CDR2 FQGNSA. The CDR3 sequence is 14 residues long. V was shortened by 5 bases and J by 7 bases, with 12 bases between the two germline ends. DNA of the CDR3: TGTGCCAGCAGCCATAGGGGCAGGAATTCACCCCTCCACTTT. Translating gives CASSHRGRNSPLHF.

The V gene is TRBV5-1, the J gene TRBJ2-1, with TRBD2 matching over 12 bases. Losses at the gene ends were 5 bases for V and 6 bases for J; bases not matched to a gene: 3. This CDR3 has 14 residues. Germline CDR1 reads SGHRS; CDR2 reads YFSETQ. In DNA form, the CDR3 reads TGCGCCAGCAGTCCGACTAGCGGGGGCAATGAGCAGTTCTTC. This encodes CASSPTSGGNEQFF.

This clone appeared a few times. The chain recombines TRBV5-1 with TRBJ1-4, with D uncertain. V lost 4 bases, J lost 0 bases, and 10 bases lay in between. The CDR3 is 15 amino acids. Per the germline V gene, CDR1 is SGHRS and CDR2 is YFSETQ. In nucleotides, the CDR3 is TGCGCCAGCAGCCCCGAGTCCCCAACTAATGAAAAACTGTTTTTT. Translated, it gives CASSPESPTNEKLFF.

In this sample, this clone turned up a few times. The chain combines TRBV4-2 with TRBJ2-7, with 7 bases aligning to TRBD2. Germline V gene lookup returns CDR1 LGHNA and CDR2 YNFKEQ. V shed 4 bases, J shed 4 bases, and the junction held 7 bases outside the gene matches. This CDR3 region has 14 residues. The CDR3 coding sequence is TGTGCCAGCAGCCTTTTTGGGGGGGTTTACGAGCAGTACTTC. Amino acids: CASSLFGGVYEQYF.

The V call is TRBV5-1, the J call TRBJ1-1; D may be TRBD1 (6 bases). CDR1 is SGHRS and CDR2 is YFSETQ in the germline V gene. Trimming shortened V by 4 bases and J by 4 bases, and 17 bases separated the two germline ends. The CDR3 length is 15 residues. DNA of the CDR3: TGCGCCAGCAGCGAACTAAGGGGGTTGGGCACTGAAGCTTTCTTT. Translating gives CASSELRGLGTEAFF.

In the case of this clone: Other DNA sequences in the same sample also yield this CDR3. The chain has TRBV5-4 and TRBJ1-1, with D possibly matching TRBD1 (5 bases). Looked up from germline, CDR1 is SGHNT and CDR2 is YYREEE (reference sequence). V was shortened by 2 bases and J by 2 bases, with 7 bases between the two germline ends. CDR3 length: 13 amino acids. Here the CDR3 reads CASSLGENTEAFF. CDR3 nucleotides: TGTGCCAGCAGCTTAGGGGAAAACACTGAAGCTTTCTTT.

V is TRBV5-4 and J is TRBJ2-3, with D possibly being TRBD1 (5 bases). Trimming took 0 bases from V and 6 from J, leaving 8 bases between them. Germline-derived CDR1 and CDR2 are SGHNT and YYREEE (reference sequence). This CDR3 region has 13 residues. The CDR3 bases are TGTGCCAGCAGCTTGGCTGGGGCCGATACGCAGTATTTT. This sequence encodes CASSLAGADTQYF.

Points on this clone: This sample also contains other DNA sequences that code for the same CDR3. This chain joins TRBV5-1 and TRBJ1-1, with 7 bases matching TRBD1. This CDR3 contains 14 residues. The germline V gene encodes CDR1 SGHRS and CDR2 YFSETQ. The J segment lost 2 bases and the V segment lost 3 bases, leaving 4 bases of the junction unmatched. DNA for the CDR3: TGCGCCAGCAGCTCGGGACAGCCTAACACTGAAGCTTTCTTT. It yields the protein CASSSGQPNTEAFF.

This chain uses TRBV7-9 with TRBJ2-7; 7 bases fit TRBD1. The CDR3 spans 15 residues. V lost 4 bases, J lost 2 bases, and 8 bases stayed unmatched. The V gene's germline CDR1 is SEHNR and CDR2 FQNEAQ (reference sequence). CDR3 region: CASSSTGLGAYEQYF. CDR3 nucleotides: TGTGCCAGCAGCTCGACAGGGTTAGGCGCCTACGAGCAGTACTTC.

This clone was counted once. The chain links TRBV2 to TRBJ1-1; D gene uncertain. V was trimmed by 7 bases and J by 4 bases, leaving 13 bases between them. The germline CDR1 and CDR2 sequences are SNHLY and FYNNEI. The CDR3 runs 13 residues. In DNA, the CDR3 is TGTGCCAGCACCTCGATAGAGAGCACTGAAGCTTTCTTT. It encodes CASTSIESTEAFF. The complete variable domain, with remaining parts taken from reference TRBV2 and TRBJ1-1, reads EPEVTQTPSHQVTQMGQEVILRCVPISNHLYFYWYRQILGQKVEFLVSFYNNEISEKSEIFDDQFSVERPDGSNFTLKIRSTKLEDSAMYFCASTSIESTEAFFGQGTRLTVV.

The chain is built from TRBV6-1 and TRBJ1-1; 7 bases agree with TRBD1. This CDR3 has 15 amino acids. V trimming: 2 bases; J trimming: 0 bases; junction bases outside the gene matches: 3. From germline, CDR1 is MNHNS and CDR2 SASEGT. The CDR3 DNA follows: TGTGCCAGCAGTGAAAAGGGGGCGTTGAACACTGAAGCTTTCTTT. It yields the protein CASSEKGALNTEAFF.

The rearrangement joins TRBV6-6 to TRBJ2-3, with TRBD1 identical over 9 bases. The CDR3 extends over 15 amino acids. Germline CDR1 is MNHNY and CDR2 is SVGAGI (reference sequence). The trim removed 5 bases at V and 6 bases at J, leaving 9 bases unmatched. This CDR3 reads CASSLRDRARDTQYF. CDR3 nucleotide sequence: TGTGCCAGCAGTCTCCGGGACAGGGCGAGGGATACGCAGTATTTT.

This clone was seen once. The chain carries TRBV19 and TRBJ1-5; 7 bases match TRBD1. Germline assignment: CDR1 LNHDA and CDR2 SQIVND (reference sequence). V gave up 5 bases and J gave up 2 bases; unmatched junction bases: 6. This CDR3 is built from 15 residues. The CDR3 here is CASSAQGKGNQPQHF. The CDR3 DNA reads TGTGCCAGTAGTGCACAGGGGAAGGGCAATCAGCCCCAGCATTTT. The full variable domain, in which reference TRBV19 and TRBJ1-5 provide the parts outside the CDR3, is DGGITQSPKYLFRKEGQNVTLSCEQNLNHDAMYWYRQDPGQGLRLIYYSQIVNDFQKGDIAEGYSVSREKKESFPLTVTSAQKNPTAFYLCASSAQGKGNQPQHFGDGTRLSIL.